This entry lists 28 T cell receptor beta chains sequenced from one sample in a study of cytomegalovirus exposure and HLA in healthy donors. PCR involved 60 Vbeta and 13 Jbeta primers. Profiled with immunoSEQ multiplex PCR; TCRdb holds only in-frame clones, not every one. The sample consists of approximately 98,000 clones, less than 85% of them appearing once. Sequencing was performed on PBMCs. The receptors come from a male donor in good health and CMV-seronegative.

J is TRBJ2-7 and V is TRBV6-6; D is undetermined. Germline loops: CDR1 MNHNY, CDR2 SVGAGI (reference sequence). The CDR3 consists of 14 residues. V dropped 7 bases and J dropped 1 base, with 14 bases sitting between them. The CDR3 loop reads CASTEVVRSYEQYF. CDR3 DNA sequence: TGTGCCAGCACTGAGGTGGTCAGATCCTACGAGCAGTACTTC.

The rearrangement links TRBV19 to TRBJ1-5; D is perhaps TRBD1 (6 bases). The CDR3 runs to 13 residues. Germline-derived CDR1 and CDR2 are LNHDA and SQIVND (reference sequence). V was trimmed by 3 bases and J by 9 bases, leaving 12 bases between them. The CDR3 reads CASSMAGAGPQHF. The CDR3 DNA follows: TGTGCCAGTAGTATGGCGGGGGCGGGGCCCCAGCATTTT. Drawing the rest from reference TRBV19 and TRBJ1-5, the complete variable domain is DGGITQSPKYLFRKEGQNVTLSCEQNLNHDAMYWYRQDPGQGLRLIYYSQIVNDFQKGDIAEGYSVSREKKESFPLTVTSAQKNPTAFYLCASSMAGAGPQHFGDGTRLSIL.

This clone was found a few times. The chain carries TRBV18 and TRBJ2-1, with 7 bases fitting TRBD2. Germline-derived CDR1 and CDR2 are KGHSH and LQKENI. With V trimmed by 4 bases and J by 5 bases, 8 bases remained unmatched. The CDR3 consists of 15 residues. The CDR3 loop reads CASSQNSGTHNEQFF. DNA of the CDR3: TGTGCCAGCTCACAAAACAGCGGGACGCACAATGAGCAGTTCTTC.

V and J are TRBV28 and TRBJ1-5, with a tentative D call TRBD1 (6 bases). This CDR3 is 15 amino acids long. Germline loops: CDR1 MDHEN, CDR2 SYDVKM. The germline V and J ends were trimmed by 0 bases and 0 bases, with 6 bases remaining between them. The CDR3 here is CASSLWTGSNQPQHF. CDR3 in DNA: TGTGCCAGCAGTTTATGGACAGGTAGCAATCAGCCCCAGCATTTT.

This clone ranks as medium-sized. The chain uses TRBV9 and TRBJ2-7; 9 nucleotides agree with TRBD2. Per germline, CDR1 SGDLS and CDR2 YYNGEE. V shed 3 bases and J 7 bases; nucleotides not matched to a gene: 8. The CDR3 is 14 residues long. For the CDR3, the DNA is TGTGCCAGCAGCGCGACTAGCGGCCAGTGGGAGCAGTACTTC. As protein: CASSATSGQWEQYF.

The chain uses TRBV5-1 and TRBJ2-5; 10 bases are shared with TRBD2. J was trimmed by 2 bases and V by 0 bases; bases with no gene match: 16. The CDR3 is made up of 20 amino acids. Germline V CDR1 and CDR2: SGHRS, YFSETQ. In nucleotides, the CDR3 is TGCGCCAGCAGCTTGGCCGTACTAGCGGGACTACGAAGTGTACAAGAGACCCAGTACTTC. It yields the protein CASSLAVLAGLRSVQETQYF.

This chain connects TRBV14 to TRBJ1-1; no clear D gene. V lost 3 bases and J lost 0, with 5 bases in between. The CDR3 sequence is 13 residues long. The germline V gene encodes CDR1 SGHDN and CDR2 FVKESK. The CDR3 bases are TGTGCCAGCAGCCAGACAATGAACACTGAAGCTTTCTTT. Translating it yields CASSQTMNTEAFF.

The count of this clone is one. The gene calls are TRBV5-1 and TRBJ1-5; D is perhaps TRBD1 (5 bases). The V and J ends lost 0 bases and 0 bases respectively, with 10 bases between them. From germline, CDR1 is SGHRS and CDR2 YFSETQ. CDR3 length equals 16 residues. Here the CDR3 reads CASSLDPGNSNQPQHF. CDR3 coding DNA: TGCGCCAGCAGCTTGGATCCAGGGAATAGCAATCAGCCCCAGCATTTT.

CDR3 residues: CSVVSTGGTEAFF. The CDR3 nucleotides are TGCAGCGTTGTGAGTACAGGGGGTACTGAAGCTTTCTTT. The V gene is TRBV29-1, the J gene TRBJ1-1; 8 bases line up with TRBD1. V lost 4 bases and J lost 5; bases outside the gene matches: 6. Germline values: CDR1 SQVTM, CDR2 ANQGSEA. The CDR3 sequence is 13 residues long.

The gene calls are TRBV15 and TRBJ1-5; the match to TRBD1 covers 8 bases. This CDR3 region has 17 residues. Germline V gives CDR1 LNHNV, CDR2 YYDKDF (reference sequence). The ends lost 1 base at V and 4 bases at J; junction bases unmatched: 9. The CDR3 DNA sequence: TGTGCCACCAGCAGAGTTCGGACAGGGCTAAGGAATCAGCCCCAGCATTTT. This codes for CATSRVRTGLRNQPQHF.

As DNA, the CDR3 is TGTGCCAGCAGCCCCCGACAGGGGGTAACAACCTACTTC. Its translation is CASSPRQGVTTYF. The J gene is TRBJ2-7, the V gene TRBV5-4; 9 bases match TRBD1. This CDR3 spans 13 amino acids. Trimming removed 4 bases from V and 13 bases from J; junction bases left unmatched: 12. Germline CDR1 SGHNT, CDR2 YYREEE (reference sequence). The whole variable domain, remainder taken from reference TRBV5-4 and TRBJ2-7, is ETGVTQSPTHLIKTRGQQVTLRCSSQSGHNTVSWYQQALGQGPQFIFQYYREEENGRGNFPPRFSGLQFPNYSSELNVNALELDDSALYLCASSPRQGVTTYFGPGTRLTVT.

V and J are TRBV28 and TRBJ2-7, with 7 bases matching TRBD1. The V and J ends lost 6 bases and 0 bases, in that order; junction bases with no gene match: 8. Germline CDR1 is MDHEN and CDR2 is SYDVKM. CDR3 length equals 15 residues. The CDR3 nucleotides are TGTGCCAGCAGCCCTCCGGGGACAGCCTCCTACGAGCAGTACTTC. Amino acid sequence: CASSPPGTASYEQYF.

This clone was detected once. The chain joins TRBV5-1 to TRBJ2-7, with D possibly matching TRBD1 (6 bases). The length of the CDR3 is 13 residues. Germline V lookup: CDR1 SGHRS, CDR2 YFSETQ. The germline V and J ends were trimmed by 0 bases and 5 bases, with 9 bases remaining between them. CDR3 region: CASSLGAGDEQYF. CDR3 DNA: TGCGCCAGCAGCTTGGGGGCAGGGGACGAGCAGTACTTC.

The count of this clone is one. V gene TRBV28 combines with J gene TRBJ1-2, with D maybe TRBD1 (5 bases). This CDR3 is built from 14 residues. Deletions cut 8 bases from V and 5 bases from J, with 18 bases between. Germline V gene lookup returns CDR1 MDHEN and CDR2 SYDVKM. CDR3 amino acids: CASRPFGAGYGYTF. The CDR3 DNA follows: TGTGCCAGCCGACCTTTCGGTGCAGGGTATGGCTACACCTTC.

Only a few counts were recorded for this clone. The rearrangement links TRBV5-1 to TRBJ2-7; tentatively, D is TRBD1 (6 bases). The CDR3 extends over 14 amino acids. The germline V gene has CDR1 SGHRS and CDR2 YFSETQ. The V gene lost 1 base and the J gene lost 0 bases, with 8 bases spanning the gap. CDR3 bases: TGCGCCAGCAGCTTGACAGGGAGCTCCTACGAGCAGTACTTC. Its translation: CASSLTGSSYEQYF.

This chain links TRBV7-8 with TRBJ1-2; D might be TRBD1 (6 bases). V dropped 1 base and J dropped 8 bases, with 11 bases sitting between them. This CDR3 is built from 13 residues. CDR1 and CDR2 from the germline V gene are SGHVS and FQNEAQ. CDR3 in DNA: TGTGCCAGCAGCTTAGAACAGGGCCGGGGCTACACCTTC. Translation gives CASSLEQGRGYTF.

The chain links TRBV5-1 to TRBJ2-5, with TRBD2 identical over 13 bases. With V trimmed by 4 bases and J by 5 bases, 5 bases remained unmatched. This CDR3 comprises 15 residues. Germline assignment: CDR1 SGHRS and CDR2 YFSETQ. For the CDR3, the DNA is TGCGCCAGCAGCCCGGGACTAGCGGGAAGGGAGACCCAGTACTTC. Translating gives CASSPGLAGRETQYF.

The gene calls are TRBV11-2 and TRBJ2-1; 8 positions agree with TRBD2. Germline V gene lookup returns CDR1 SGHAT and CDR2 FQNNGV. The CDR3 consists of 15 residues. With V trimmed by 1 base and J by 8 bases, 7 bases remained unmatched. The CDR3, as DNA: TGTGCCAGCAGCTTAGCCTCGCGGGAGGTTGATGAGCAGTTCTTC. It specifies CASSLASREVDEQFF.

The V gene is TRBV27, the J gene TRBJ1-1, with D unclear. The germline V gene has CDR1 MNHEY and CDR2 SMNVEV (reference sequence). This CDR3 has 13 residues. V was clipped by 0 bases and J by 11 bases, with 13 bases between them. CDR3 DNA: TGTGCCAGCAGTTTATCCACTTCCCGATCGGCTTTCTTT. Translation: CASSLSTSRSAFF.

Of note for this clone: Additional DNA sequences in this sample encode the identical CDR3. The rearrangement joins TRBV30 to TRBJ1-2; D is perhaps TRBD1 (6 bases). V dropped 3 bases and J dropped 7 bases, with 9 bases sitting between them. In germline, CDR1 is GTSNPN, CDR2 SVGIG (reference sequence). The CDR3 totals 11 residues. CDR3 bases: TGTGCCTGGAGCCCAGGGGCTGGCTACACCTTC. It encodes CAWSPGAGYTF.

This sequence joins TRBV15 and TRBJ2-5, with 7 bases matching TRBD1. The V gene end was trimmed by 3 bases and the J gene end by 2 bases; junction bases not matched to a gene: 12. CDR1 and CDR2 (germline): LNHNV, YYDKDF (reference sequence). The CDR3 covers 17 residues. This chain's CDR3 is CATSSRGRGLWQETQYF. CDR3 in DNA: TGTGCCACCAGCAGTCGGGGTAGGGGGCTGTGGCAAGAGACCCAGTACTTC. Using reference TRBV15 and TRBJ2-5 for the parts outside the CDR3, the full variable domain is DAMVIQNPRYQVTQFGKPVTLSCSQTLNHNVMYWYQQKSSQAPKLLFHYYDKDFNNEADTPDNFQSRRPNTSFCFLDIRSPGLGDTAMYLCATSSRGRGLWQETQYFGPGTRLLVL.

The chain couples TRBV11-1 to TRBJ1-1, with 8 positions matching TRBD1. The germline V gene encodes CDR1 SGHAT and CDR2 FQDESV (reference sequence). CDR3 length: 16 residues. V shed 5 bases and J 5 bases; nucleotides not matched to a gene: 13. Here the CDR3 reads CASSPLNTGGKTEAFF. As DNA, the CDR3 is TGTGCCAGCAGCCCTCTTAATACAGGGGGGAAGACTGAAGCTTTCTTT.

This sequence joins TRBV7-9 and TRBJ1-2; TRBD1 matches 8 bases. Germline lookup yields CDR1 SEHNR and CDR2 FQNEAQ (reference sequence). The CDR3 contains 13 residues. Trimming at V came to 5 bases and at J to 5 bases, leaving 4 bases not matched to a gene. The DNA of the CDR3 is TGTGCCAGCAGCCCAGGACAGGGATATGGCTACACCTTC. It specifies CASSPGQGYGYTF.

This chain joins TRBV5-1 and TRBJ2-2; TRBD1 agrees at 7 bases. With 4 bases clipped from V and 2 bases from J, the junction kept 5 bases outside the gene matches. Germline CDR1 SGHRS, CDR2 YFSETQ. This CDR3 is built from 15 residues. CDR3 sequence (DNA): TGCGCCAGCAGCCGACAGGGACCCAACACCGGGGAGCTGTTTTTT. Amino acids: CASSRQGPNTGELFF.

The chain has TRBV27 and TRBJ1-2; 10 bases agree with TRBD1. Germline values: CDR1 MNHEY, CDR2 SMNVEV (reference sequence). With 2 bases clipped from V and 6 bases from J, the junction kept 6 bases outside the gene matches. The CDR3 is made up of 15 amino acids. The CDR3 is CASSLRRQGADGYTF. CDR3 DNA sequence: TGTGCCAGCAGTTTACGTAGACAGGGGGCTGATGGCTACACCTTC.

This clone is categorized as medium-sized. This sequence joins TRBV7-2 and TRBJ2-7; D is possibly TRBD2 (5 bases). CDR3 size: 15 residues. Germline V gives CDR1 SGHTA, CDR2 FQGNSA. Between the trimmed V and J ends, which lost 0 bases and 4 bases, there was a span of 13 bases. CDR3 sequence reads: CASSLAPGVLYEQYF. The CDR3 DNA reads TGTGCCAGCAGCTTAGCGCCCGGGGTACTATACGAGCAGTACTTC.

The chain recombines TRBV7-8 with TRBJ2-7; D ambiguous. Trimming removed 1 base at V and 7 bases at J, with 8 bases between. The CDR3 is 12 amino acids. Per germline, CDR1 SGHVS and CDR2 FQNEAQ. The CDR3 DNA follows: TGTGCCAGCAGCTTAGTAATCGGGGAGCAGTACTTC. Translated, it gives CASSLVIGEQYF.

The gene calls are TRBV7-6 and TRBJ2-1; 7 bases agree with TRBD1. The V gene end was trimmed by 4 bases and the J gene end by 2 bases; junction bases not matched to a gene: 2. CDR1 and CDR2 (germline): SGHVS, FNYEAQ. CDR3 length equals 14 residues. The CDR3 here is CASSSQGPYNEQFF. The DNA of the CDR3 is TGTGCCAGCAGCTCACAGGGGCCCTACAATGAGCAGTTCTTC.